What follows are 10 T cell receptor beta chains derived from one specimen sequenced in a study of cytomegalovirus exposure and HLA in healthy donors. Amplification used 60 Vbeta primers and 13 Jbeta primers. The method was immunoSEQ multiplex PCR; TCRdb's version includes in-frame clones alone and lacks a portion of them. The data contain 150,000 to 200,000 clones, roughly 80% of them singletons. Input material: PBMCs. Source of these receptors: a young woman in good health and CMV-seronegative.

This clone was observed a single time. The CDR3 is CASSQLGTGGTEAFF. The CDR3 bases are TGTGCCAGCAGCCAGCTGGGGACAGGGGGCACTGAAGCTTTCTTT. V gene TRBV14 combines with J gene TRBJ1-1; TRBD1 agrees at 11 bases. The CDR3 is 15 residues long. Trimming cost V 3 bases and J 4 bases; bases outside gene matches: 4. Looked up from germline, CDR1 is SGHDN and CDR2 is FVKESK.

J is TRBJ1-2 and V is TRBV30; 9 bases fit TRBD1. This CDR3 spans 14 amino acids. Germline V gives CDR1 GTSNPN, CDR2 SVGIG (reference sequence). J was trimmed by 7 bases and V by 1 base; bases with no gene match: 7. The CDR3 region is CAWSGGTGLRGYTF. CDR3 in DNA: TGTGCCTGGAGTGGAGGGACAGGGCTACGTGGCTACACCTTC.

The sample holds one count of this clone. The V call is TRBV29-1, the J call TRBJ1-2; TRBD1 is a possible D gene (5 bases). This CDR3 contains 15 residues. V lost 4 bases and J lost 2, with 17 bases in between. Germline loops: CDR1 SQVTM, CDR2 ANQGSEA. The CDR3 DNA sequence: TGCAGCGTTGTAAGGCAAGGGCGGGGGAACTATGGCTACACCTTC. Translated: CSVVRQGRGNYGYTF.

A remark on this clone: At one of its ends the junction is not consistent with the germline gene, which may arise from a read error. The same CDR3 can be traced to other DNA sequences in this sample. The chain uses TRBV6-1 and TRBJ2-1; no definite D call. Germline CDR1 and CDR2: MNHNS and SASEGT. The CDR3 has 16 residues. CDR3 DNA: TGTGCCAGTAGTGAGGTTTTAGCCCAATCCTACAATGAGCAGTTCTTC. Its protein is CASSEVLAQSYNEQFF.

The chain carries TRBV7-9 and TRBJ2-1, with 7 bases that match TRBD2. V was pared by 6 bases and J by 13 bases, with 9 bases of the junction left unmatched. CDR1 SEHNR and CDR2 FQNEAQ come from the germline V gene (reference sequence). The CDR3 is 12 amino acids. CDR3 DNA sequence: TGTGCCAGCAGTCCTGGGGCTAGCGGCCAGTTCTTC. Translating gives CASSPGASGQFF.

This chain connects TRBV11-1 to TRBJ1-2; D is unresolved. The CDR3 spans 14 residues. In germline, CDR1 is SGHAT, CDR2 FQDESV (reference sequence). The V end was cut by 6 bases, the J end by 6 bases, with 17 bases between. The DNA of the CDR3 is TGTGCCAGCAGACCTCGTGGTCGGAGGCATGGCTACACCTTC. This codes for CASRPRGRRHGYTF.

The genes are TRBV19 and TRBJ1-1; D is uncertain. The germline gives CDR1 LNHDA, CDR2 SQIVND (reference sequence). With 6 bases removed from V and 0 bases from J, the gap between germline ends came to 14 bases. This CDR3 is built from 15 residues. CDR3 DNA: TGTGCCAGTAGGAAGCGCGGAGACCTGAACACTGAAGCTTTCTTT. Residues: CASRKRGDLNTEAFF.

Note on this clone: Other DNA sequences in the sample encode the same CDR3. This chain links TRBV9 with TRBJ2-1; 9 bases map to TRBD2. The CDR3 loop spans 15 amino acids. The germline V gene encodes CDR1 SGDLS and CDR2 YYNGEE. V shed 0 bases and J 4 bases; nucleotides not matched to a gene: 2. In DNA, the CDR3 is TGTGCCAGCAGCGTAGGGCTAGCGGGATACAATGAGCAGTTCTTC. Translating gives CASSVGLAGYNEQFF. Supplemented by reference TRBV9 and TRBJ2-1, the full variable domain reads DSGVTQTPKHLITATGQRVTLRCSPRSGDLSVYWYQQSLDQGLQFLIQYYNGEERAKGNILERFSAQQFPDLHSELNLSSLELGDSALYFCASSVGLAGYNEQFFGPGTRLTVL.

This chain joins TRBV19 and TRBJ1-4, with a possible D match to TRBD1 (6 bases). The V gene's germline CDR1 is LNHDA and CDR2 SQIVND (reference sequence). The CDR3 contains 15 residues. Deletions cut 7 bases from V and 12 bases from J, with 24 bases between. The CDR3 sequence: CASKVQGILNGQLFF. CDR3 sequence (DNA): TGTGCCAGTAAGGTCCAGGGGATTCTTAACGGACAACTGTTTTTT.

The chain couples TRBV19 to TRBJ2-1; 7 positions agree with TRBD2. The V and J ends lost 4 bases and 0 bases, in that order; junction bases with no gene match: 6. This CDR3 has 16 residues. Per the germline V gene, CDR1 is LNHDA and CDR2 is SQIVND (reference sequence). DNA for the CDR3: TGTGCCAGTAGTAGTGGGAGACTAGCCTCCTACAATGAGCAGTTCTTC. Translated: CASSSGRLASYNEQFF. The full variable domain, completed using reference TRBV19 and TRBJ2-1, is DGGITQSPKYLFRKEGQNVTLSCEQNLNHDAMYWYRQDPGQGLRLIYYSQIVNDFQKGDIAEGYSVSREKKESFPLTVTSAQKNPTAFYLCASSSGRLASYNEQFFGPGTRLTVL.